The T cell receptor beta chain under discussion was sequenced for a study of PD-L1 blockade in urothelial cancer. Study overall: Male sex and bladder-origin urothelial cancer characterized about nine tenths of the roughly 29 patients. When blood samples were assessed, the median T cell count was some 140,000.

Trimming at V came to 7 bases and at J to 4 bases, leaving 3 bases not matched to a gene. Germline-derived CDR1 and CDR2 are LNHNV and YYDKDF (reference sequence). This CDR3 contains 13 residues. Time point noted: pretreatment peripheral blood. Every patient provided from 1 to 8 samples, collected pretreatment and on-treatment. Every PCR got spiked synthetic TCR analog templates. Here immunoSEQ multiplex PCR was the method, and the copy in TCRdb shows in-frame clones only, minus some. The sample has under 95,000 clones; 80% to 85% are singletons. The chain uses TRBV15 and TRBJ2-2; TRBD2 aligns across 7 bases. The specimen was PBMCs, collected around atezolizumab (anti-PD-L1) treatment. This sequence originates from a man in his sixties with urothelial cancer. CDR3 in DNA: TGTGCCACCATGCGGGGGAGCACCGGGGAGCTGTTTTTT. Protein product: CATMRGSTGELFF.